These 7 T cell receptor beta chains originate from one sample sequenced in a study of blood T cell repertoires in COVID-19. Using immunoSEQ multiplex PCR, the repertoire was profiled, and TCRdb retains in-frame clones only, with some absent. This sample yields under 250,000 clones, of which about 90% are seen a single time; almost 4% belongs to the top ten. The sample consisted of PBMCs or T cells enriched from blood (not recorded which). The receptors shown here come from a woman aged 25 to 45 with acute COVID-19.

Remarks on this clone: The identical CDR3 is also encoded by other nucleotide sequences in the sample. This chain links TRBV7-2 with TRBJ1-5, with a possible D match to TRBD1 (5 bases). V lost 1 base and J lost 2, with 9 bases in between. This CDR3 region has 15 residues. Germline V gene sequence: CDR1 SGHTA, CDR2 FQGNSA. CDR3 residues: CASSLEGGGNQPQHF. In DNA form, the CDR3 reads TGTGCCAGCAGCTTAGAGGGAGGGGGCAATCAGCCCCAGCATTTT.

CDR3: CASSLQGRSYEQYF. The CDR3 DNA follows: TGTGCCAGCAGCTTACAGGGAAGGAGCTACGAGCAGTACTTC. V gene TRBV7-6 combines with J gene TRBJ2-7, with D maybe TRBD1 (5 bases). CDR1 is SGHVS, CDR2 FNYEAQ, per germline. The length of the CDR3 is 14 residues. V was trimmed by 2 bases and J by 3 bases, leaving 11 bases between them.

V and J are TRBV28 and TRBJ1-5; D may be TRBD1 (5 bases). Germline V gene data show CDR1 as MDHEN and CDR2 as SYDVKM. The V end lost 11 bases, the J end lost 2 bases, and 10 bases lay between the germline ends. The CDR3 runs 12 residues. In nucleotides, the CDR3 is TGTGCCCACGGAGGGGGCAATCAGCCCCAGCATTTT. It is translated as CAHGGGNQPQHF.

Written as DNA, the CDR3 is TGTGCCAGCAGGTCAACAGGGGGCGCGACCTATGGCTACACCTTC. This encodes CASRSTGGATYGYTF. V usage is TRBV6-5 and J usage is TRBJ1-2, with 9 bases that match TRBD1. The junction had 9 bases not matched to a gene; V was cut back by 6 bases and J by 4 bases. The length of the CDR3 is 15 residues. Germline V gene sequence: CDR1 MNHEY, CDR2 SVGAGI.

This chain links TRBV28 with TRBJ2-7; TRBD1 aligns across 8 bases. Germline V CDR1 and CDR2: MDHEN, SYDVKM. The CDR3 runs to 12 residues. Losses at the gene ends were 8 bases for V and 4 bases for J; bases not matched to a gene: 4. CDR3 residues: CASQGAVYEQYF. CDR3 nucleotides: TGTGCCAGCCAGGGGGCTGTATACGAGCAGTACTTC.

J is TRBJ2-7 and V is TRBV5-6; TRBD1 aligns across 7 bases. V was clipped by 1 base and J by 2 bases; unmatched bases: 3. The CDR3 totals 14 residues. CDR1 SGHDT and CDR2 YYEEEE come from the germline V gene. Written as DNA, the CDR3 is TGTGCCAGCAGCTTGAACCAGGGGGCCTACGAGCAGTACTTC. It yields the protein CASSLNQGAYEQYF.

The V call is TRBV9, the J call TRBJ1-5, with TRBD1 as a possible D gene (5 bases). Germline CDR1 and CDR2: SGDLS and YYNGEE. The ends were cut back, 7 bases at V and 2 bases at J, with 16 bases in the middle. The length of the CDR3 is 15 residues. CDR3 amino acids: CASALGGEGNQPQHF. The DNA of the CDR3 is TGTGCCAGCGCCCTGGGGGGGGAAGGCAATCAGCCCCAGCATTTT.